The 32 T cell receptor beta chains in this list originate from one sample, sequenced in a study of blood T cell repertoires in COVID-19. TCRdb's copy holds only in-frame clones and misses some; the assay was immunoSEQ multiplex PCR. Of over 200,000 clones listed, 87% are singletons. Material: peripheral blood. The origin of the receptors is a man aged 40-49 years with active or convalescent COVID-19.

V is TRBV19 and J is TRBJ1-5, with D maybe TRBD1 (6 bases). This CDR3 spans 18 amino acids. V was pared by 5 bases and J by 4 bases, with 24 bases between. The germline CDR1 and CDR2 sequences are LNHDA and SQIVND (reference sequence). The CDR3 DNA reads TGTGCCAGTAGTTGGCCAGGGGTTTCGAGGGGAGAAAATCAGCCCCAGCATTTT. Protein: CASSWPGVSRGENQPQHF. The full variable domain, in which reference TRBV19 and TRBJ1-5 provide the parts outside the CDR3, is DGGITQSPKYLFRKEGQNVTLSCEQNLNHDAMYWYRQDPGQGLRLIYYSQIVNDFQKGDIAEGYSVSREKKESFPLTVTSAQKNPTAFYLCASSWPGVSRGENQPQHFGDGTRLSIL.

The chain has TRBV6-6 and TRBJ2-5, with D possibly TRBD1 on 8 matching bases. The length of the CDR3 is 18 residues. V gave up 5 bases and J gave up 0 bases, with 22 bases separating them. Per the germline V gene, CDR1 is MNHNY and CDR2 is SVGAGI (reference sequence). CDR3 protein: CASSRRQGTIQYQETQYF. In DNA form, the CDR3 reads TGTGCCAGCAGTCGACGACAGGGGACTATTCAGTACCAAGAGACCCAGTACTTC.

The chain is built from TRBV27 and TRBJ2-7, with D possibly being TRBD1 (5 bases). V lost 5 bases and J lost 6, with 17 bases in between. Germline V gives CDR1 MNHEY, CDR2 SMNVEV (reference sequence). This CDR3 comprises 14 residues. The CDR3 bases are TGTGCCAGCAGTGATGGGCAGGGCGTGGGCGAGCAGTACTTC. Protein: CASSDGQGVGEQYF.

The chain is built from TRBV18 and TRBJ2-7; 7 bases align to TRBD1. From germline, CDR1 is KGHSH and CDR2 LQKENI. Germline trimming cut 4 bases from V and 2 bases from J; bases unmatched to any gene: 5. The CDR3 length is 14 residues. This CDR3 reads CASSQGANTYEQYF. The DNA of the CDR3 is TGTGCCAGCTCACAGGGGGCGAATACCTACGAGCAGTACTTC.

This chain links TRBV29-1 with TRBJ2-5, with TRBD1 identical over 8 bases. This CDR3 has 12 residues. V shed 7 bases and J 4 bases; nucleotides not matched to a gene: 5. Germline V gene sequence: CDR1 SQVTM, CDR2 ANQGSEA. CDR3 nucleotide sequence: TGCAGCGCCCGGACAGGGTTAGAGACCCAGTACTTC. This gives the protein CSARTGLETQYF.

The chain is built from TRBV7-9 and TRBJ1-5; 7 bases are a match to TRBD1. Germline V lookup: CDR1 SEHNR, CDR2 FQNEAQ (reference sequence). J was trimmed by 2 bases and V by 4 bases; bases with no gene match: 11. The CDR3 is made up of 17 amino acids. CDR3 loop: CASSSSDRVGGNQPQHF. CDR3 in DNA: TGTGCCAGCAGCTCATCAGACAGGGTAGGGGGCAATCAGCCCCAGCATTTT. Based on the CDR3 plus reference TRBV7-9 and TRBJ1-5, the full variable domain is DTGVSQNPRHKITKRGQNVTFRCDPISEHNRLYWYRQTLGQGPEFLTYFQNEAQLEKSRLLSDRFSAERPKGSFSTLEIQRTEQGDSAMYLCASSSSDRVGGNQPQHFGDGTRLSIL.

The chain carries TRBV2 and TRBJ1-2, with D possibly TRBD1 on 5 matching bases. This CDR3 has 12 amino acids. Between the trimmed V and J ends, which lost 10 bases and 4 bases, there was a span of 13 bases. Germline values: CDR1 SNHLY, CDR2 FYNNEI. As DNA, the CDR3 is TGTGCCACCTCGGAGACAGCCTATGGCTACACCTTC. It encodes CATSETAYGYTF.

CDR3 protein: CASSPPGRASRNEQFF. The CDR3 DNA sequence: TGTGCCAGCAGTCCCCCTGGCAGGGCGAGTCGCAATGAGCAGTTCTTC. This chain connects TRBV28 to TRBJ2-1, with a weak D call TRBD1 (5 bases). Trimming removed 5 bases from V and 6 bases from J, with 20 bases in between. This CDR3 is built from 16 residues. The germline CDR1 and CDR2 sequences are MDHEN and SYDVKM.

The rearrangement uses TRBV6-6 and TRBJ2-7; TRBD2 matches at 9 bases. CDR1 is MNHNY, CDR2 SVGAGI, per germline (reference sequence). J gave up 6 bases and V 6 bases, and 15 bases lay outside the gene matches. The CDR3 contains 16 residues. As DNA, the CDR3 is TGTGCCAGCAGGACCGGACTAGCGACCTCCAAGGGCGAGCAGTACTTC. Protein: CASRTGLATSKGEQYF.

This chain joins TRBV10-2 and TRBJ1-2; D remains unclear. The germline V gene encodes CDR1 WSHSY and CDR2 SAAADI. V shed 7 bases and J shed 3 bases, with 18 bases lying between them. The CDR3 length is 15 residues. This CDR3 reads CASNGQANSDYGYTF. The CDR3 coding sequence is TGCGCCAGCAATGGGCAGGCGAATTCAGACTATGGCTACACCTTC.

The chain combines TRBV30 with TRBJ2-1; the D is unclear. This CDR3 is 13 amino acids long. The V gene lost 0 bases and the J gene lost 3 bases, with 6 bases spanning the gap. Germline V gives CDR1 GTSNPN, CDR2 SVGIG (reference sequence). The CDR3 reads CAWSVADYNEQFF. The DNA of the CDR3 is TGTGCCTGGAGTGTTGCGGACTACAATGAGCAGTTCTTC.

The CDR3 DNA reads TGTGCCAGCAGCTTAGGAGATGGCGAGCAGTACTTC. Translation gives CASSLGDGEQYF. The rearrangement uses TRBV7-9 and TRBJ2-7; D gene ambiguous. Germline-derived CDR1 and CDR2 are SEHNR and FQNEAQ (reference sequence). V was pared by 1 base and J by 6 bases, with 7 bases between. The CDR3 extends over 12 amino acids.

This chain links TRBV7-9 with TRBJ1-1; the match to TRBD1 covers 10 bases. Germline V lookup: CDR1 SEHNR, CDR2 FQNEAQ (reference sequence). The CDR3 is 17 residues long. The V gene end was trimmed by 4 bases and the J gene end by 5 bases; junction bases not matched to a gene: 13. The CDR3 DNA reads TGTGCCAGCAGCTCCCAGGGGACAGGGGCCGCTTGGACTGAAGCTTTCTTT. This encodes CASSSQGTGAAWTEAFF.

This sequence joins TRBV19 and TRBJ1-6; no definite D call. Trimming cost V 0 bases and J 0 bases, with 9 bases left between them. The germline gives CDR1 LNHDA, CDR2 SQIVND (reference sequence). CDR3 length: 17 residues. The CDR3 loop is CASSIDPVASYNSPLHF. The CDR3 nucleotides are TGTGCCAGTAGTATAGATCCGGTTGCCTCCTATAATTCACCCCTCCACTTT. Full variable domain (remainder filled in from reference TRBV19 and TRBJ1-6): DGGITQSPKYLFRKEGQNVTLSCEQNLNHDAMYWYRQDPGQGLRLIYYSQIVNDFQKGDIAEGYSVSREKKESFPLTVTSAQKNPTAFYLCASSIDPVASYNSPLHFGNGTRLTVT.

This clone appeared once. This specimen includes other DNA sequences encoding the same CDR3. The chain uses TRBV2 and TRBJ2-5; D not certain. Trimming took off 2 bases at V and 5 bases at J, with 3 bases between the two ends. CDR1 SNHLY and CDR2 FYNNEI come from the germline V gene. There are 11 residues in the CDR3. CDR3 bases: TGTGCCAGCAGTGAACGGGAGACCCAGTACTTC. Protein sequence: CASSERETQYF.

The chain uses TRBV7-6 and TRBJ1-2, with TRBD1 identical over 9 bases. Germline values: CDR1 SGHVS, CDR2 FNYEAQ. Trimming cost V 5 bases and J 7 bases; bases outside gene matches: 11. This CDR3 comprises 15 residues. CDR3: CASSPRDRVVSGYTF. DNA for the CDR3: TGTGCCAGCAGCCCCAGGGACAGGGTAGTATCTGGCTACACCTTC.

The V call is TRBV30, the J call TRBJ1-6; TRBD1 might be the D (6 bases). V gave up 2 bases and J gave up 10 bases, with 18 bases separating them. The CDR3 spans 15 residues. Germline-derived CDR1 and CDR2 are GTSNPN and SVGIG (reference sequence). Here the CDR3 DNA reads TGTGCCTGGAGTTCACCGGGACAAGTGGACTCACCCCTCCACTTT. Translating it yields CAWSSPGQVDSPLHF. The complete variable domain, with remaining parts taken from reference TRBV30 and TRBJ1-6, reads SQTIHQWPATLVQPVGSPLSLECTVEGTSNPNLYWYRQAAGRGLQLLFYSVGIGQISSEVPQNLSASRPQDRQFILSSKKLLLSDSGFYLCAWSSPGQVDSPLHFGNGTRLTVT.

For the CDR3, the DNA is TGTGCCAGCAGCTTCGACAGCAGGAACGATGAGCAGTTCTTC. Amino acid sequence: CASSFDSRNDEQFF. This chain connects TRBV5-4 to TRBJ2-1, with D maybe TRBD1 (5 bases). The CDR3 runs 14 residues. Trimming shortened V by 2 bases and J by 8 bases, and 14 bases separated the two germline ends. Germline values: CDR1 SGHNT, CDR2 YYREEE (reference sequence).

This chain connects TRBV9 to TRBJ1-4, with TRBD1 as a possible D gene (5 bases). The CDR3 totals 16 residues. Germline V gene data show CDR1 as SGDLS and CDR2 as YYNGEE. Trimming removed 3 bases from V and 5 bases from J, with 17 bases in between. CDR3 in DNA: TGTGCCAGCAGCGCCGACTCCGGGACTATAAATGAAAAACTGTTTTTT. It translates to CASSADSGTINEKLFF.

The chain uses TRBV5-8 and TRBJ2-1; D remains unclear. The CDR3 extends over 13 amino acids. Trimming took 2 bases from V and 6 from J, leaving 9 bases between them. The germline V gene has CDR1 SGHTS and CDR2 YDEGEE. CDR3 loop: CASSFPGSNEQFF. As DNA, the CDR3 is TGTGCCAGCAGCTTCCCCGGGTCCAATGAGCAGTTCTTC.

Concerning this clone: The same CDR3 arises from other DNA sequences in this sample as well. The chain recombines TRBV7-3 with TRBJ1-1; TRBD1 matches 8 bases. CDR1 SGHTA and CDR2 FQGTGA come from the germline V gene. This CDR3 is 13 amino acids long. Trimming cost V 3 bases and J 4 bases; bases outside gene matches: 1. CDR3 DNA: TGTGCCAGCAGCTTTACAGGGGGCACTGAAGCTTTCTTT. This translates into CASSFTGGTEAFF.

The chain employs TRBV6-2 or TRBV6-3 and TRBJ2-1; 9 nucleotides match TRBD2. CDR1 is MNHEY and CDR2 is SVGEGT in the germline V gene. The ends lost 4 bases at V and 0 bases at J; junction bases unmatched: 1. This CDR3 region has 15 residues. CDR3: CASSWRGGSYNEQFF. Written as DNA, the CDR3 is TGTGCCAGCAGTTGGCGGGGGGGCTCCTACAATGAGCAGTTCTTC.

A few counts support this clone. This chain uses TRBV12-3 or TRBV12-4 with TRBJ1-1; D not resolved. The CDR3 has 11 amino acids. The V and J ends lost 6 bases and 7 bases respectively, with 9 bases between them. The CDR3 sequence: CASRGRGEAFF. CDR3 nucleotide sequence: TGTGCCAGCAGGGGCCGTGGTGAAGCTTTCTTT.

V and J are TRBV28 and TRBJ1-1; 8 nucleotides line up with TRBD1. After removal of 5 bases from V and 10 bases from J, the junction contained 9 bases not matched to a gene. CDR3 length: 13 amino acids. The germline gives CDR1 MDHEN, CDR2 SYDVKM. For the CDR3, the DNA is TGTGCCAGCAGTCCTTTTCAGGGGGCGGTAGCTTTCTTT. This codes for CASSPFQGAVAFF.

The sample holds one count of this clone. This chain links TRBV7-8 with TRBJ2-1; 8 bases line up with TRBD1. The CDR3 runs 15 residues. CDR1 and CDR2 (germline): SGHVS, FQNEAQ. Germline trimming cut 5 bases from V and 4 bases from J; bases unmatched to any gene: 7. CDR3 sequence: CASSISGQGYNEQFF. CDR3 coding DNA: TGTGCCAGCAGCATATCAGGACAGGGATACAATGAGCAGTTCTTC.

The count of this clone is one. CDR3 residues: CASAGGNTGELFF. DNA for the CDR3: TGTGCCAGCGCGGGGGGCAACACCGGGGAGCTGTTTTTT. The rearrangement links TRBV11-2 to TRBJ2-2, with 8 bases that match TRBD2. V trimming: 8 bases; J trimming: 2 bases; junction bases outside the gene matches: 1. Germline-derived CDR1 and CDR2 are SGHAT and FQNNGV. The CDR3 consists of 13 residues.

To note about this clone: Other DNA sequences from this sample encode an identical CDR3 as well. This CDR3 is CASSLTGGGNQPQHF. The CDR3 DNA follows: TGTGCCAGTAGTCTGACGGGGGGTGGCAATCAGCCCCAGCATTTT. The rearrangement links TRBV19 to TRBJ1-5; a possible D gene is TRBD1 (5 bases). CDR3 length: 15 residues. Germline V gene sequence: CDR1 LNHDA, CDR2 SQIVND (reference sequence). Trimming left V 5 bases short and J 2 bases short, with 13 bases between.

The chain joins TRBV30 to TRBJ1-6; D is possibly TRBD1 (6 bases). Per germline, CDR1 GTSNPN and CDR2 SVGIG (reference sequence). There are 16 residues in the CDR3. V lost 4 bases to trimming and J lost 0 bases, with 13 bases between them. The CDR3, as DNA: TGTGCCTGGAAGGGGGTAGCGAGCTCCTATAATTCACCCCTCCACTTT. Amino acid sequence: CAWKGVASSYNSPLHF.

This sequence joins TRBV9 and TRBJ2-1, with 9 positions matching TRBD2. The CDR3 runs to 15 residues. Germline CDR1 SGDLS, CDR2 YYNGEE. With V trimmed by 7 bases and J by 0 bases, 5 bases remained unmatched. The DNA of the CDR3 is TGTGCCAGCGAAACTAGCGGGTCCTCCTACAATGAGCAGTTCTTC. Amino acids: CASETSGSSYNEQFF. Combining the CDR3 with reference TRBV9 and TRBJ2-1 gives the whole variable domain DSGVTQTPKHLITATGQRVTLRCSPRSGDLSVYWYQQSLDQGLQFLIQYYNGEERAKGNILERFSAQQFPDLHSELNLSSLELGDSALYFCASETSGSSYNEQFFGPGTRLTVL.

This chain links TRBV27 with TRBJ2-7, with D possibly being TRBD2 (6 bases). V shed 6 bases and J shed 1 base, with 13 bases lying between them. The germline V gene encodes CDR1 MNHEY and CDR2 SMNVEV (reference sequence). The CDR3 sequence is 14 residues long. In DNA form, the CDR3 reads TGTGCCAGCAGCGCCCCGGGACTTTCCTACGAGCAGTACTTC. Residues: CASSAPGLSYEQYF.

The rearrangement uses TRBV27 and TRBJ2-3, with 10 nucleotides matching TRBD2. V shed 5 bases, J shed 0 bases, and the junction held 8 bases outside the gene matches. The germline V gene has CDR1 MNHEY and CDR2 SMNVEV (reference sequence). This CDR3 has 17 amino acids. In DNA, the CDR3 is TGTGCCAGCAGTCCCTTCGGGACTAGCGATAGCACAGATACGCAGTATTTT. Its protein product is CASSPFGTSDSTDTQYF.

V gene TRBV28 combines with J gene TRBJ1-6; D gene unclear. The V gene's germline CDR1 is MDHEN and CDR2 SYDVKM. The V gene lost 2 bases and the J gene lost 0 bases, with 11 bases spanning the gap. CDR3 size: 17 residues. The CDR3 DNA follows: TGTGCCAGCAGTTTAGACCCCGGGAGCTCCTATAATTCACCCCTCCACTTT. It specifies CASSLDPGSSYNSPLHF.